This is a list of T cell receptor beta chains from one sample in a study of cytomegalovirus exposure and HLA in healthy donors. Assay used: immunoSEQ multiplex PCR; TCRdb lists only in-frame clones, some missing. The profile shows under 130,000 clones, around 75% of them singletons. Sequences were obtained from PBMCs. These receptors were taken from a man aged 30 to 45 in good health and CMV-seronegative. Both conserved end residues are part of each CDR3. Fields, in order: clone size, D gene, V gene, J gene, CDR3 DNA, CDR3 protein. The D gene is left open where the match is weak. A clone size is listed for some rows: how often the clone was seen (once, few, many), or a class if it is expanded.

>-|TRBD1|TRBV6-5|TRBJ2-3
TGTGCCAGCAGTCTCCCCGGGACAGAGCAGTATTTT
CASSLPGTEQYF
>-|-|TRBV28|TRBJ2-3
TGTGCCAGCACCTTACGGAGGCAGGACACAGATACGCAGTATTTT
CASTLRRQDTDTQYF
>few|TRBD1|TRBV28|TRBJ1-4
TGTGCCAGCAGTTTCCCGACAGGGGGGGGTGAAAAACTGTTTTTT
CASSFPTGGGEKLFF
>-|-|TRBV7-2|TRBJ1-1
TGTGCCAGCAGCTTAGGAAACTCGAACACTGAAGCTTTCTTT
CASSLGNSNTEAFF
>-|-|TRBV25-1|TRBJ1-1
TGTGCCAGCAGTGAGATGGAGGGCTCAGGTGCTTTCTTT
CASSEMEGSGAFF
>few|TRBD1|TRBV6-5|TRBJ2-7
TGTGCCAGCCGGACTCCGGGACAGGGGGTTTACGAGCAGTACTTC
CASRTPGQGVYEQYF
>-|TRBD1|TRBV5-1|TRBJ2-7
TGCGCCAGCAGGCCCCAGGCAGGGACAGGGAGATACGAGCAGTACTTC
CASRPQAGTGRYEQYF
>-|-|TRBV4-3|TRBJ2-1
TGCGCCAGCAGCCAAGACCCTACCTACAATGAGCAGTTCTTC
CASSQDPTYNEQFF
>-|-|TRBV6-6|TRBJ1-6
TGTGCCAGCAGCCGACAGGTGGAAAATTCACCCCTCCACTTT
CASSRQVENSPLHF
>once|-|TRBV25-1|TRBJ2-3
TGTGCCAGCAGTGTTTCCCGTGGAACGGGAACAGATACGCAGTATTTT
CASSVSRGTGTDTQYF